Below, 2 T cell receptor beta chains from the same sample are listed, as sequenced in a study of CD8+CD57+ T cells in acquired aplastic anemia. For CDR3 and TCR beta VDJ profiling, genomic DNA was the template used. MiXCR was run by TCRdb on the reads, yielding one entry per CDR3 protein. The repertoire has approximately 380,000 distinct CDR3 sequences, about two thirds of them found once; the top ten carry 4%. Sequenced input: sorted CD4+, CD8+, or CD8+CD57+ T cells (not recorded which) from PBMCs. The receptors here all came from a human donor in good health, serving as a control.

As concerns this clonotype: This likely comes from a read error, as the CDR3 has no conserved phenylalanine or tryptophan at its end. V gene TRBV7-4 combines with J gene TRBJ1-2; maybe TRBD1 (5 bases). Between the trimmed V and J ends, which lost 5 bases and 2 bases, there was a span of 21 bases. Per the germline V gene, CDR1 is SGHVT and CDR2 is SQSDAQ. The CDR3 length is 17 residues. The CDR3 nucleotides read TGTGCCAGCAGCCAAGGTTTTCCTGGGGCTGCGAACTATGGCTACACCCTC. Residues: CASSQGFPGAANYGYTL.

V is TRBV7-2 and J is TRBJ2-7, with no clear D. Between the trimmed V and J ends, which lost 5 bases and 13 bases, there was a span of 18 bases. Germline CDR1 reads SGHTA; CDR2 reads FQGNSA. The CDR3 covers 12 residues. CDR3 bases: TGTGCCAGCAGCCCCAGAGGTAACGCCTACTACTTC. Encoded protein: CASSPRGNAYYF.